Listed below are T cell receptor beta chains from one sample, sequenced in a study of T cells in localized non-small cell lung cancer. Clones were sequenced by immunoSEQ multiplex PCR, and TCRdb holds only the in-frame ones, with some missing. The sample yields 20,000 to 30,000 clones, approximately 90% seen once. The sequencing here drew on peripheral blood, taken before any cancer treatment. The receptor set was obtained from a female donor of 60 years or more with stage II squamous cell lung carcinoma. Each CDR3 is given with its conserved first and last residue. Fields, in order: V gene, clone size, D gene, J gene, CDR3 DNA, CDR3 protein. D genes are given only for firm matches. Only some rows state a clone size, as once, few, many or a class for expanded clones.

TRBV30	.	.	TRBJ1-1	TGTGCCTGGAGGCACGGGACGGTGGTTTCTCGTGAAGCTTTCTTT	CAWRHGTVVSREAFF
TRBV19	.	.	TRBJ2-6	TGTGCCAGTAGTATAACCGGGCCCGGGGCCAACGTCCTGACTTTC	CASSITGPGANVLTF
TRBV9	.	.	TRBJ2-1	TGTGCCAGCAGCGGCGGGATTATGGGGGGCTACTACTACAATGAGCAGTTCTTC	CASSGGIMGGYYYNEQFF
TRBV11-2	.	.	TRBJ1-2	TGTGCCAGCAGCTTAGGTGGCTATGGCTACACCTTC	CASSLGGYGYTF
TRBV5-4	.	TRBD1	TRBJ1-2	TGTGCCAGCAGCTTGGATACGACCGGGACAGGGGGCTACACCTTC	CASSLDTTGTGGYTF
TRBV2	once	TRBD1	TRBJ2-7	TGTGCCAGCAGTGAAGGGACAGGGTCGGGCGAGCAGTACTTC	CASSEGTGSGEQYF
TRBV4-1	once	.	TRBJ1-3	TGCGCCAGCAGCCAACCGGACGCCTCTGGAAACACCATATATTTT	CASSQPDASGNTIYF
TRBV6-5	.	.	TRBJ1-1	TGTGCCAGCAGTCGCACCGGGGGGCGCAACACTGAAGCTTTCTTT	CASSRTGGRNTEAFF
TRBV28	.	.	TRBJ2-1	TGTGCCAGCAGCCCCGTGGGGGATGAGCAGTTCTTC	CASSPVGDEQFF
TRBV27	.	TRBD1	TRBJ2-1	TGTGCCAGCAGTCCGACAGGGAGCAATGAGCAGTTCTTC	CASSPTGSNEQFF
TRBV28	once	TRBD2	TRBJ2-1	TGTGCCAGTTATAGACGGACTAGCGGGGGGGATGAGCAGTTCTTC	CASYRRTSGGDEQFF
TRBV10-3	once	.	TRBJ2-4	TGTGCCATCAGTGACCGGTCAGGCCGGAGGATTCAGTACTTC	CAISDRSGRRIQYF
TRBV28	once	TRBD1	TRBJ2-7	TGTGCCAGCAGTACCCGGGACAGGGTGGCCTTTGGGCAGTACTTC	CASSTRDRVAFGQYF
TRBV5-1	.	.	TRBJ2-7	TGCGCCAGCAGCTTGGTGCTCGGGGGCTCCTACGAGCAGTACTTC	CASSLVLGGSYEQYF
TRBV5-1	.	TRBD2	TRBJ2-3	TGCGCCAGCAGCTTGGCTAGCGGGATCAGAGATACGCAGTATTTT	CASSLASGIRDTQYF
TRBV7-3	once	.	TRBJ2-6	TGTGCCAGCAGCTACTCTGGGGCCAACGTCCTGACTTTC	CASSYSGANVLTF
TRBV7-2	.	.	TRBJ1-1	TGTGCCAGCAGCTTAGATTACAGTTTGAACACTGAAGCTTTCTTT	CASSLDYSLNTEAFF
TRBV7-2	.	.	TRBJ1-6	TGTGCCAGCAGCTTAGACAGGGTCGCTAATTCACCCCTCCACTTT	CASSLDRVANSPLHF
TRBV7-2	.	.	TRBJ1-5	TGTGCCAGCAGCTTAGTTAGCAATCAGCCCCAGCATTTT	CASSLVSNQPQHF
TRBV7-9	once	.	TRBJ1-4	TGTGCCAGCAGCGGGTCAACACCCCGCTCAACTAATGAAAAACTGTTTTTT	CASSGSTPRSTNEKLFF
TRBV4-2	once	TRBD2	TRBJ2-1	TGTGCCAGCAGCCAAGGGGAGGGGCTCAGCAATGAGCAGTTCTTC	CASSQGEGLSNEQFF
TRBV5-1	.	TRBD1	TRBJ2-5	TGCGCCAGCAGCCCGGGACAGATACAAGAGACCCAGTACTTC	CASSPGQIQETQYF
TRBV9	.	TRBD2	TRBJ2-3	TGTGCCAGCAGCTATAGCGGGAGGCGCACAGATACGCAGTATTTT	CASSYSGRRTDTQYF
TRBV6-5	.	TRBD2	TRBJ2-1	TGTGCCAGCAGTTACACTCTGGGACTAGTCGTCAATGAGCAGTTCTTC	CASSYTLGLVVNEQFF
TRBV4-3	once	.	TRBJ2-7	TGCGCCAGCAGCCAAGAAAGGGTCCGCTACGAGCAGTACTTC	CASSQERVRYEQYF
TRBV9	.	TRBD1	TRBJ1-2	TGTGCCAGCAGCGTACACAGGGGTGGCTACACCTTC	CASSVHRGGYTF
TRBV7-3	.	.	TRBJ2-7	TGTGCCAGCAGCCCAGGCCGAATATCCTACGAGCAGTACTTC	CASSPGRISYEQYF
TRBV7-3	.	.	TRBJ2-5	TGTGCCAGCAGCGCCCGGGACTTC	CASSARDF
TRBV2	.	.	TRBJ2-3	TGTGCCAGCAAGCGAGGGGAAGAAAGCACAGATACGCAGTATTTT	CASKRGEESTDTQYF
TRBV18	.	TRBD2	TRBJ2-1	TGTGCCAGCTCCCGACTAGCGGGGAGGTACAATGAGCAGTTCTTC	CASSRLAGRYNEQFF
TRBV6-1	.	.	TRBJ1-2	TGTGCCAGCAGTGCCAGTGGGTGGGGGGACAACTATGGCTACACCTTC	CASSASGWGDNYGYTF
TRBV6-1	.	.	TRBJ1-2	TGTGCCAGCACCGAGCAGGGGTACTATGGCTACACCTTC	CASTEQGYYGYTF
TRBV10-3	.	TRBD1	TRBJ1-5	TGTGCCATCAGTGAGGGACAGGGGGGGCAGCCCCAGCATTTT	CAISEGQGGQPQHF
TRBV30	.	.	TRBJ1-6	TGTGCCTGGAGTGTACTTCCTGGCTATAATTCACCCCTCCACTTT	CAWSVLPGYNSPLHF
TRBV10-1	.	.	TRBJ1-3	TGCGCCAGCAGGCCATCGGGGGCTGGAAACACCATATATTTT	CASRPSGAGNTIYF
TRBV4-1	.	.	TRBJ2-7	TGCGCCAGCAGCCAAGAACCCCGCGGGAAGACCTACGAGCAGTACTTC	CASSQEPRGKTYEQYF
TRBV4-2	.	.	TRBJ2-3	TGTGCCAGCAGCCAAGATGGCCTAGCCTCTCGCACAGATACGCAGTATTTT	CASSQDGLASRTDTQYF